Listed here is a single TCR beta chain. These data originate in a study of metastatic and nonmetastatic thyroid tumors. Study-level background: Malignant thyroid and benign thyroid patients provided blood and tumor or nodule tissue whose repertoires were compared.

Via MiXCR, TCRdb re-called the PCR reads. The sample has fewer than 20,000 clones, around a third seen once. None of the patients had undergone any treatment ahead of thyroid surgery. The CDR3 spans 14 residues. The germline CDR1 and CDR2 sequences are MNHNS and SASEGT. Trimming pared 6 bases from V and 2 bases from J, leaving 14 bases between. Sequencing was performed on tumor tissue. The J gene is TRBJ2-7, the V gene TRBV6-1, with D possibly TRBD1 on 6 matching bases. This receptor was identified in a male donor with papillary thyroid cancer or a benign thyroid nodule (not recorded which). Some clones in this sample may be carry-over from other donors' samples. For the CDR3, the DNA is TGTGCCAGCAGAAGATCAGGGGACGCCTACGAGCAGTACTTC. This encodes CASRRSGDAYEQYF.